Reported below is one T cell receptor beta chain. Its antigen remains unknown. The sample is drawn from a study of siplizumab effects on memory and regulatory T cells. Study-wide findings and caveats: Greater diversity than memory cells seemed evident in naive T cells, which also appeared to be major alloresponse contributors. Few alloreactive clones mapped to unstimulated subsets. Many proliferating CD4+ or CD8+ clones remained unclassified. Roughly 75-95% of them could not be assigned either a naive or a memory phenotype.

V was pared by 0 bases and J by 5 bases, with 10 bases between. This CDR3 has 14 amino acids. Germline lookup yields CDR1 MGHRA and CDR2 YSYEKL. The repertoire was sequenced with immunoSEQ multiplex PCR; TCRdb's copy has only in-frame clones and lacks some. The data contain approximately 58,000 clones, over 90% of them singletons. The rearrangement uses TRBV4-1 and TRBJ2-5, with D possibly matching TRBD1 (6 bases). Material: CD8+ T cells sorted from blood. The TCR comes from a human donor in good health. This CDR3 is CASSQDRGEETQYF. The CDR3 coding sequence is TGCGCCAGCAGCCAAGACAGGGGCGAGGAGACCCAGTACTTC.